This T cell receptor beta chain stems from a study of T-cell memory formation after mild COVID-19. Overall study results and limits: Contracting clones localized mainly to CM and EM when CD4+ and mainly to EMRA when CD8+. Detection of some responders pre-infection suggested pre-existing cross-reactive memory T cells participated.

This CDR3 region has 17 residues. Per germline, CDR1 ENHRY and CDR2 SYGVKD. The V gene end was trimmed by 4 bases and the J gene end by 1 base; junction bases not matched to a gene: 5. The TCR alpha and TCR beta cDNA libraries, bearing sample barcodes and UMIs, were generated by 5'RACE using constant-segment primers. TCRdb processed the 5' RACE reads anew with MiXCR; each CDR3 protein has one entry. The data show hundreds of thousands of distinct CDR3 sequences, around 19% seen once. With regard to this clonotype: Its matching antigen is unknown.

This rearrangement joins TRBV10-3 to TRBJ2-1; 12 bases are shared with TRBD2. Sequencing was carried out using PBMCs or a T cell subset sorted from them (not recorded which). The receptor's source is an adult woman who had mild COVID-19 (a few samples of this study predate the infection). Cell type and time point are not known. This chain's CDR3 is CAISVLAGGPSYNEQFF. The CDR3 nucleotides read TGTGCCATCAGTGTTCTAGCGGGGGGGCCTTCCTACAATGAGCAGTTCTTC.